This is a list of T cell receptor beta chains from one sample in a study of blood T cells in healthy people across ages. A single record per CDR3 protein comes from TCRdb applying MiXCR to the 5' RACE reads. Found here are hundreds of thousands of distinct CDR3 sequences, 45% to 70% of them singletons; the top ten hold around a quarter. Input material: blood. The receptor source for this set is a man in his forties in good health. CDR3s include the opening cysteine and the closing phenylalanine or tryptophan. D genes are given only for firm matches. Clone size appears in some rows only: once, few, many, or a class for an expanded clone.

V gene	J gene	clone size	D gene	CDR3 DNA	CDR3 protein
TRBV29-1	TRBJ1-4	-	TRBD1	TGCAGCGTTGAAACGGGACAGGGGGCGGAACTGTTTTTT	CSVETGQGAELFF
TRBV6-2/TRBV6-3	TRBJ2-7	few	TRBD2	TGTGCCAGCAGGCTTCTAGCGGGAGGGCTCTACGAGCAGTACTTC	CASRLLAGGLYEQYF
TRBV20-1	TRBJ2-5	-	TRBD2	TGCAGTGCTAGCCAACTAGCGGGGAGGCAAGAGACCCAGTACTTC	CSASQLAGRQETQYF
TRBV4-2	TRBJ2-4	-	-	TGTGCCAGCAGCCATAAAGAGCGTGACATTCAGTACTTC	CASSHKERDIQYF
TRBV20-1	TRBJ1-5	few	-	TGCAGTGCTAGAGATTGGCTGGATTCGGGGGGCAATCAGCCCCAGCATTTT	CSARDWLDSGGNQPQHF
TRBV20-1	TRBJ2-1	few	-	TGCAGTGCTAGGTTCGGGATTAATGAGCAGTTCTTC	CSARFGINEQFF
TRBV27	TRBJ1-2	few	-	TGTGCCAGCAGTTTCCAACACCGAGCTAACTATGGCTACACCTTC	CASSFQHRANYGYTF
TRBV11-2	TRBJ2-1	few	TRBD2	TGTGCCAGCAGCTTAGTGAGACTAGCGGAATACTACAATGAGCAGTTCTTC	CASSLVRLAEYYNEQFF
TRBV4-2	TRBJ2-5	few	-	TGTGCCAGCAGCCGGGCTATCGGTAGCGCCTCGTACTTC	CASSRAIGSASYF
TRBV29-1	TRBJ1-5	-	TRBD1	TGCAGCGTAACTCGCGGGACAGGCATTAATCAGCCCCAGCATTTT	CSVTRGTGINQPQHF
TRBV11-1	TRBJ1-5	-	-	TGTGCCAGCAGCCGCTGGGCGAATCAGCCCCAGCATTTT	CASSRWANQPQHF
TRBV7-9	TRBJ2-3	-	-	TGTGCCAGCGGAAATACCGATACGCAGTATTTT	CASGNTDTQYF